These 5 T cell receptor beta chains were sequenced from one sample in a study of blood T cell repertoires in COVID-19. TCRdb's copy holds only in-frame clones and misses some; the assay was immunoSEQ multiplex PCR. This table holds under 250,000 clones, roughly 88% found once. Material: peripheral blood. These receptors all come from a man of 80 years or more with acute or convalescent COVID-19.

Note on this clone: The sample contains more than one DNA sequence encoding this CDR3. CDR3 sequence (DNA): TGTGCCAGCTCACCCGGGACAGGGGGTGGTCAGCCCCAGCATTTT. Amino acids: CASSPGTGGGQPQHF. The chain links TRBV18 to TRBJ1-5; 11 bases line up with TRBD1. The CDR3 has 15 residues. In germline, CDR1 is KGHSH, CDR2 LQKENI. Germline trimming cut 3 bases from V and 6 bases from J; bases unmatched to any gene: 4.

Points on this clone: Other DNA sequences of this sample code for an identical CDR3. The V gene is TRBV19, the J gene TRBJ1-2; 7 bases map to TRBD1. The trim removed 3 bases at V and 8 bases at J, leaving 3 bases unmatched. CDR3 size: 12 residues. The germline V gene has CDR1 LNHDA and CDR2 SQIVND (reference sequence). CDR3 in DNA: TGTGCCAGTAGTATCCAGGGGGGAGGCTACACCTTC. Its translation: CASSIQGGGYTF.

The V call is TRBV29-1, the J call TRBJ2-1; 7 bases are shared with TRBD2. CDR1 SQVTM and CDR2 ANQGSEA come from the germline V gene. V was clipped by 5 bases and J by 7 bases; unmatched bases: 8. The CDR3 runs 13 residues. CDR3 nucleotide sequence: TGCAGCGTTTTGGGACTAAGTCAAAATGAGCAGTTCTTC. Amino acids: CSVLGLSQNEQFF.

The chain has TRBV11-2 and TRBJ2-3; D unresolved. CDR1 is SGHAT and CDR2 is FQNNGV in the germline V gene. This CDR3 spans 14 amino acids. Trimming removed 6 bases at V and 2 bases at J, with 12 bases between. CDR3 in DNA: TGTGCCAGCAGAAAGGCGGAAATCACAGATACGCAGTATTTT. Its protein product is CASRKAEITDTQYF.

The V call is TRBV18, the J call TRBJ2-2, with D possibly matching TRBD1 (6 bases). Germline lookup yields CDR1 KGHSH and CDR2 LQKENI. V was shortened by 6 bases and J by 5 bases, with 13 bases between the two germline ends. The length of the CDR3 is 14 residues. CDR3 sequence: CASSNRAITGELFF. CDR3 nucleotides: TGTGCCAGCTCCAACAGGGCCATTACCGGGGAGCTGTTTTTT.